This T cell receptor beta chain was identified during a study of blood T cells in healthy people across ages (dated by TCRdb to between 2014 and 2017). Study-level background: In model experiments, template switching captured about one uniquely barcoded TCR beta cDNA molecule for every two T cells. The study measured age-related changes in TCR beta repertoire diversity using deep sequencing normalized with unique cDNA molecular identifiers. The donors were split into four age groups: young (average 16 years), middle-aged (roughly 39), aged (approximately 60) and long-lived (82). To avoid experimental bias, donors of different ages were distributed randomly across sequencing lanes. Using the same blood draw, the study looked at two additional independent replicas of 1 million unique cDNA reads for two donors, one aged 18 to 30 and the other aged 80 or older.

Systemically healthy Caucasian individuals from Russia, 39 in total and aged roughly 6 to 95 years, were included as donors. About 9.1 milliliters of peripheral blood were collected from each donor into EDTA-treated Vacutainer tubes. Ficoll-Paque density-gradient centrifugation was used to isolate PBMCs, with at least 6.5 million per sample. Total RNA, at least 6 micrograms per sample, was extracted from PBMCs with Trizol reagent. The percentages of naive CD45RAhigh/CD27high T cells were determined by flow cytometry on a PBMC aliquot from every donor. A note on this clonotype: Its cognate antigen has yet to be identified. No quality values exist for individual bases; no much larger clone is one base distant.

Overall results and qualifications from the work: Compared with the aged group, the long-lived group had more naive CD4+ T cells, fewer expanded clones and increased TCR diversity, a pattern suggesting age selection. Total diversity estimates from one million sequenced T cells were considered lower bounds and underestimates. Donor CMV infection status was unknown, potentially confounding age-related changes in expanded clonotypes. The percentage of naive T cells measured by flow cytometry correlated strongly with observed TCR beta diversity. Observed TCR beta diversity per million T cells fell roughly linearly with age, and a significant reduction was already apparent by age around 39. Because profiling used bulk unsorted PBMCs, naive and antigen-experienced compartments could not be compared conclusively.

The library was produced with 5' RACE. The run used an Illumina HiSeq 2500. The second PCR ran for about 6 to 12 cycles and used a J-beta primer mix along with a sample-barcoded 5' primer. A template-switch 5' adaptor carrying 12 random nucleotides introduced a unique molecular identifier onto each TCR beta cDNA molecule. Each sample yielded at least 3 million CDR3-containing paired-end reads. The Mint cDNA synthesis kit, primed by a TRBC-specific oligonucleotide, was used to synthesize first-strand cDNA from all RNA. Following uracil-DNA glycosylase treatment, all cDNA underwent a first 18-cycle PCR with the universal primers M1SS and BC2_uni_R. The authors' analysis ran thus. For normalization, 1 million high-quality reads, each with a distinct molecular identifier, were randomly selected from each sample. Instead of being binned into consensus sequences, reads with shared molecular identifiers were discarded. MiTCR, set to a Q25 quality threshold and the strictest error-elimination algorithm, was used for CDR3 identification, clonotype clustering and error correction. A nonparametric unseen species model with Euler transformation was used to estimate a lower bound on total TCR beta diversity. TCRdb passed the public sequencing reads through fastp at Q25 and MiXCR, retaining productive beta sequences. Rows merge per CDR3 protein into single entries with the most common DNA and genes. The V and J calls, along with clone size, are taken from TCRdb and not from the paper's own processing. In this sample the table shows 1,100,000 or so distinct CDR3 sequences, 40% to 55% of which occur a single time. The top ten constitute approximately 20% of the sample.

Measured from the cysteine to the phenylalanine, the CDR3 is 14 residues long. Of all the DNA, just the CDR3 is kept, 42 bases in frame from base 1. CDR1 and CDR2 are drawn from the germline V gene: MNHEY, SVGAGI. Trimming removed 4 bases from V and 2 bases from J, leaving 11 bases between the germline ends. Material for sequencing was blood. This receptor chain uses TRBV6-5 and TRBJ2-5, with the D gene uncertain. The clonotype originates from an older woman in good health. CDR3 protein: CASSSTEWQETQYF. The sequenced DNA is TGTGCCAGCAGTTCCACAGAGTGGCAAGAGACCCAGTACTTC.